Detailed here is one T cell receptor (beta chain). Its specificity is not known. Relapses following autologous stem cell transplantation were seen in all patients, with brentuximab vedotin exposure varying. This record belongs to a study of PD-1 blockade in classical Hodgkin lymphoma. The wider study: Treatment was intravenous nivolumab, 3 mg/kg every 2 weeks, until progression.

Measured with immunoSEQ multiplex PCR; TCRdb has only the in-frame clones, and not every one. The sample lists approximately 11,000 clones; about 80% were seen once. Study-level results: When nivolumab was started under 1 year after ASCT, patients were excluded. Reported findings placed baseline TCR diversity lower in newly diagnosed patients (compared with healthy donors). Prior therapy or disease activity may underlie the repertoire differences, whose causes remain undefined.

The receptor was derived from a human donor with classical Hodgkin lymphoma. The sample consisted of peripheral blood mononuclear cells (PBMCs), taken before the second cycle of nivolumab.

CDR3 region: CASSYSTYSGNTIYF. The CDR3 nucleotides are TGTGCCAGCAGTTACTCGACATACTCTGGAAACACCATATATTTT. V gene TRBV6-5 combines with J gene TRBJ1-3; D remains ambiguous. The CDR3 contains 15 residues. CDR1 is MNHEY and CDR2 is SVGAGI in the germline V gene. Trimming took off 0 bases at V and 0 bases at J, with 6 bases between the two ends.